This note documents a single TCR beta chain sequence. The data belong to a study of blood T cells in healthy people across ages. The CDR3 is 20 residues long. From germline, CDR1 is DFQATT and CDR2 SNEGSKA (reference sequence). V trimming: 0 bases; J trimming: 7 bases; junction bases outside the gene matches: 21. Sample-barcoded 5' priming and a J-beta primer mix drove a second PCR of about 6 to 12 cycles. TCRdb itself ran the 5' RACE reads through MiXCR, one entry per CDR3 protein. The sample has about 730,000 distinct CDR3 sequences, roughly 43% seen once; the top ten hold about 20%. Sequenced sample: blood. This chain uses TRBV20-1 with TRBJ2-7, with TRBD2 identical over 13 bases. The clonotype comes from a woman aged 55-69 years in good health. CDR3 residues: CSARDIRTSGGPGSYNEQYF. As DNA, the CDR3 is TGCAGTGCTAGAGACATAAGGACTAGCGGGGGCCCCGGATCCTACAATGAGCAGTACTTC.